Presented here are 10 T cell receptor beta chains from one specimen sequenced in a study of radiotherapy plus CTLA-4 blockade in lung cancer. Clones were read by immunoSEQ multiplex PCR, and TCRdb kept only the in-frame ones, dropping some. In the table there are 65,000 to 95,000 clones, around 86% of which are singletons. The sample in question was peripheral blood, obtained from a patient treated with radiotherapy plus ipilimumab. The receptors come from a human donor with non-small cell lung cancer that progressed on radiotherapy plus ipilimumab.

As regards this clone: A much larger clone lies a single base off, so this may be a read error. The chain employs TRBV27 and TRBJ1-5; no definite D call. Germline V gene sequence: CDR1 MNHEY, CDR2 SMNVEV (reference sequence). CDR3 length: 13 residues. Trimming took 3 bases from V and 2 from J, leaving 5 bases between them. CDR3 nucleotides: TGTGCCAGCAGTTTTAAGGGCAATCAGCCCCAGCATTTT. As protein: CASSFKGNQPQHF.

This chain links TRBV2 with TRBJ2-5; D is unresolved. V dropped 6 bases and J dropped 5 bases, with 10 bases sitting between them. The CDR3 runs 12 residues. From germline, CDR1 is SNHLY and CDR2 FYNNEI. As DNA, the CDR3 is TGTGCCAGCAGCGACCCAGAGGAGACCCAGTACTTC. Translating it yields CASSDPEETQYF.

The rearrangement joins TRBV7-3 to TRBJ2-3; no firm D call. This CDR3 spans 13 amino acids. Trimming pared 2 bases from V and 6 bases from J, leaving 9 bases between. Germline CDR1 is SGHTA and CDR2 is FQGTGA. This CDR3 reads CASSLQPRDTQYF. The DNA of the CDR3 is TGTGCCAGCAGCTTACAACCGAGGGATACGCAGTATTTT.

The table lists this clone with a few counts. V and J are TRBV7-7 and TRBJ2-2, with 8 bases lining up with TRBD1. Germline CDR1 SSHAT, CDR2 FNYEAQ (reference sequence). V shed 11 bases and J 4 bases; nucleotides not matched to a gene: 12. This CDR3 comprises 15 residues. The CDR3 sequence: CAVGTGGLSTGELFF. The DNA of the CDR3 is TGTGCCGTGGGCACAGGGGGGTTGAGCACCGGGGAGCTGTTTTTT.

The rearrangement uses TRBV30 and TRBJ2-5, with 7 bases matching TRBD1. This CDR3 is built from 13 residues. Unmatched junction bases numbered 3, after V lost 0 bases and J lost 5 bases. CDR1 and CDR2 (germline): GTSNPN, SVGIG (reference sequence). CDR3 coding DNA: TGTGCCTGGAGTGTAAACAGGGGTGAGACCCAGTACTTC. It encodes CAWSVNRGETQYF.

J is TRBJ2-1 and V is TRBV29-1, with unresolved D. V dropped 0 bases and J dropped 6 bases, with 3 bases sitting between them. This CDR3 contains 11 residues. CDR1 SQVTM and CDR2 ANQGSEA come from the germline V gene. CDR3 residues: CSVEDVNEQFF. Written as DNA, the CDR3 is TGCAGCGTTGAAGATGTCAATGAGCAGTTCTTC.

The chain employs TRBV11-2 and TRBJ1-3; tentatively, D is TRBD1 (5 bases). The CDR3 extends over 16 amino acids. The V gene's germline CDR1 is SGHAT and CDR2 FQNNGV. Trimming left V 2 bases short and J 0 bases short, with 11 bases between. The CDR3 nucleotides are TGTGCCAGCAGCTTAAACCCAGGGAGCTCTGGAAACACCATATATTTT. It codes for CASSLNPGSSGNTIYF. The whole variable domain, filled in from reference TRBV11-2 and TRBJ1-3, reads EAGVAQSPRYKIIEKRQSVAFWCNPISGHATLYWYQQILGQGPKLLIQFQNNGVVDDSQLPKDRFSAERLKGVDSTLKIQPAKLEDSAVYLCASSLNPGSSGNTIYFGEGSWLTVV.

This chain connects TRBV2 to TRBJ2-3; the D gene is possibly TRBD1 (6 bases). The V gene lost 5 bases and the J gene lost 1 base, with 13 bases spanning the gap. CDR1 SNHLY and CDR2 FYNNEI come from the germline V gene. The CDR3 totals 15 residues. CDR3 nucleotides: TGTGCCAGCAGTTTTGGGGGCGTTGGCACAGATACGCAGTATTTT. Protein product: CASSFGGVGTDTQYF.

The chain couples TRBV7-6 to TRBJ2-7; perhaps TRBD2 as D (6 bases). Germline V gene data show CDR1 as SGHVS and CDR2 as FNYEAQ. V was pared by 4 bases and J by 0 bases, with 16 bases between. CDR3 length equals 16 residues. The CDR3 sequence is CASSSLSGPSSYEQYF. The CDR3 nucleotides are TGTGCCAGCAGCTCCCTTAGCGGTCCGAGCTCCTACGAGCAGTACTTC.

CDR3 sequence: CASTASVEGTEAFF. The CDR3, as DNA: TGTGCCAGTACTGCCTCCGTAGAGGGCACTGAAGCTTTCTTT. This rearrangement joins TRBV19 to TRBJ1-1; D is undetermined. Trimming shortened V by 7 bases and J by 4 bases, and 16 bases separated the two germline ends. The germline V gene has CDR1 LNHDA and CDR2 SQIVND (reference sequence). The CDR3 contains 14 residues.